One and the same sample provided the 8 T cell receptor beta chains below, sequenced in a study of blood T cell repertoires in COVID-19. Libraries were prepared by immunoSEQ multiplex PCR; TCRdb keeps only in-frame clonotypes and omits some of them. Among hundreds of thousands of clones listed, just under 90% were seen once. The sequencing sample was made of PBMCs or T cells enriched from blood (not recorded which). The receptors here all came from a woman aged 45-60 years who had recovered from COVID-19.

Notes on this clone: A junction end diverges from the germline sequence, so it may reflect a read error. The CDR3 DNA sequence: TGTGCTAGCAGCTCGCGAACGTCCGGGACAGGGACACCCACCGGGGAGCTGTTTTTT. Translated, it gives CASSSRTSGTGTPTGELFF. This chain connects TRBV7-7 to TRBJ2-2; 9 nucleotides align to TRBD1. The CDR3 is made up of 19 amino acids. The germline V gene has CDR1 SSHAT and CDR2 FNYEAQ (reference sequence). Full variable domain (rest looked up from reference TRBV7-7 and TRBJ2-2): GAGVSQSPRYKVTKRGQDVTLRCDPISSHATLYWYQQALGQGPEFLTYFNYEAQPDKSGLPSDRFSAERPEGSISTLTIQRTEQRDSAMYRCASSSRTSGTGTPTGELFFGEGSRLTVL.

The rearrangement uses TRBV5-6 and TRBJ1-1; D is unclear. Trimming stripped 2 bases from V and 5 bases from J, with 16 bases between. The CDR3 runs to 15 residues. Germline V gene data show CDR1 as SGHDT and CDR2 as YYEEEE. In DNA, the CDR3 is TGTGCCAGCAGCTTCCTTAACCGGGGAGGGACTGAAGCTTTCTTT. This sequence encodes CASSFLNRGGTEAFF.

The rearrangement links TRBV19 to TRBJ1-3; TRBD1 might be the D (6 bases). Germline V gene sequence: CDR1 LNHDA, CDR2 SQIVND (reference sequence). The CDR3 runs to 14 residues. V was pared by 7 bases and J by 8 bases, with 18 bases between. The CDR3 DNA reads TGTGCCAGTAAATACAGGGCTCTCTTGGACACCATATATTTT. The encoded protein is CASKYRALLDTIYF.

The J gene is TRBJ1-2, the V gene TRBV11-2; 9 bases line up with TRBD1. Germline V lookup: CDR1 SGHAT, CDR2 FQNNGV. The CDR3 runs to 14 residues. Losses at the gene ends were 3 bases for V and 4 bases for J; bases not matched to a gene: 3. The CDR3: CASSFTGGPYGYTF. In DNA, the CDR3 is TGTGCCAGCAGCTTTACAGGGGGCCCCTATGGCTACACCTTC.

CDR3 DNA sequence: TGTGCCAGCCGGACAGCAGATTACAATCAGCCCCAGCATTTT. The encoded protein is CASRTADYNQPQHF. J is TRBJ1-5 and V is TRBV28, with D possibly being TRBD1 (6 bases). Germline values: CDR1 MDHEN, CDR2 SYDVKM. The CDR3 loop spans 14 amino acids. The germline V and J ends were trimmed by 8 bases and 3 bases, with 14 bases remaining between them.

The gene calls are TRBV6-6 and TRBJ1-1; D is perhaps TRBD1 (5 bases). V lost 2 bases and J lost 6, with 7 bases in between. The germline V gene has CDR1 MNHNY and CDR2 SVGAGI (reference sequence). The CDR3 is 12 amino acids. For the CDR3, the DNA is TGTGCCAGCAGTTACGCCAGGGCTGAAGCTTTCTTT. This encodes CASSYARAEAFF.

The V call is TRBV5-1, the J call TRBJ2-1; TRBD2 might be the D (6 bases). V lost 3 bases and J lost 1, with 14 bases in between. Germline CDR1 and CDR2: SGHRS and YFSETQ. The CDR3 has 16 residues. Written as DNA, the CDR3 is TGCGCCAGCAGCTGGGGGGTGTCAGGGTCCTACAATGAGCAGTTCTTC. This codes for CASSWGVSGSYNEQFF.

The rearrangement links TRBV4-3 to TRBJ1-2; 7 positions agree with TRBD1. This CDR3 is 15 amino acids long. Germline assignment: CDR1 LGHNA and CDR2 YSLEER. With V trimmed by 0 bases and J by 8 bases, 9 bases remained unmatched. This chain's CDR3 is CASSQDTGASDGYTF. Here the CDR3 DNA reads TGCGCCAGCAGCCAAGATACAGGGGCATCAGACGGCTACACCTTC.